This TCR beta chain was identified during a study of cytomegalovirus exposure and HLA in healthy donors. Whole-study findings and limits: A later analysis found TCR association rates differed by HLA locus, highest for DRB1 and lowest for HLA-C. Productive status was seen about 87% or about 30% of the time for most TCR beta V segments in an earlier analysis.

The sample holds one count of this clone. Antigen unknown. Germline loops: CDR1 LNHDA, CDR2 SQIVND (reference sequence). Trimming removed 7 bases from V and 5 bases from J; junction bases left unmatched: 8. This CDR3 is 14 amino acids long. Primers included in the PCR were 60 Vbeta and 13 Jbeta primers. TCRdb keeps only in-frame clones here, not all; method: immunoSEQ multiplex PCR. Seen here are 80,000 to 95,000 clones, just under 85% observed once, and the top ten hold 4.5% to 7%. Healthy bone marrow donors made up the donor group. The gene calls are TRBV19 and TRBJ1-2, with 9 bases matching TRBD1. The TCR comes from a woman aged 18 to 35 in good health and CMV-seropositive. The sample comprised PBMCs. The CDR3 region is CASTPDRGLYGYTF. The CDR3, as DNA: TGTGCCAGTACCCCCGACAGGGGGTTGTATGGCTACACCTTC.